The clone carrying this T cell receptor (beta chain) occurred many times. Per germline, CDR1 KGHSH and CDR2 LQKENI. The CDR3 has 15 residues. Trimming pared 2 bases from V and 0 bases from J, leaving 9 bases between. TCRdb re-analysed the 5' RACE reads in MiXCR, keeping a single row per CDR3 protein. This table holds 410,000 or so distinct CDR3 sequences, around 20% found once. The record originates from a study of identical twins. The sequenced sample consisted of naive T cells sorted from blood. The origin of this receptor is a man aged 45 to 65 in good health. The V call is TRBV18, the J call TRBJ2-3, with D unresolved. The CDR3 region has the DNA TGTGCCAGCTCACCAAGGGCCCCAAGCACAGATACGCAGTATTTT. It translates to CASSPRAPSTDTQYF.